Listed below are T cell receptor beta chains from one sample, sequenced in a study of T-cell memory formation after mild COVID-19. Each CDR3 protein is one row after TCRdb ran MiXCR on the 5' RACE reads. The repertoire holds a few hundred thousand distinct CDR3 sequences, with roughly 26% as singletons. The material sequenced was PBMCs or a T cell subset sorted from them (not recorded which). The origin of the receptors is an adult woman who had mild COVID-19 (a few samples of this study predate the infection). Cell type and time point are not known. CDR3s include the opening cysteine and the closing phenylalanine or tryptophan. The D gene is left open where the match is weak. Clone sizes are given selectively: once, few, many, or a class where the clone is expanded.

>few|TRBJ1-1|TRBV7-9|NA|13
TGTGCCAGCAGCGGGGACAAGAACACTGAAGCTTTCTTT
CASSGDKNTEAFF
>NA|TRBJ2-1|TRBV29-1|TRBD1|13
TGCAGCGTTGAGGACAGGGGGGTCAATGAGCAGTTCTTC
CSVEDRGVNEQFF
>NA|TRBJ2-1|TRBV12-3/TRBV12-4|NA|12
TGTGCCAGCAGTCCCCCGCTAAGTGAGCAGTTCTTC
CASSPPLSEQFF
>NA|TRBJ2-3|TRBV4-3|NA|14
TGCGCCAGCAGCCAAGGGAGCACCACAGATACGCAGTATTTT
CASSQGSTTDTQYF
>few|TRBJ2-6|TRBV4-3|TRBD1|19
TGCGCCAGCAGCCAAGATCTCCCCAGACAGGGGTCTGGGGCCAACGTCCTGACTTTC
CASSQDLPRQGSGANVLTF
>NA|TRBJ2-2|TRBV6-5|NA|17
TGTGCCAGCAGTTACTCGATGTCCAGCCTGGGTACCGGGGAGCTGTTTTTT
CASSYSMSSLGTGELFF
>NA|TRBJ1-1|TRBV7-9|NA|14
TGTGCCAGCACCCATCGGGGGGTGGATGTTGAAGCTTTCTTT
CASTHRGVDVEAFF
>NA|TRBJ1-5|TRBV6-1|NA|14
TGTGCCAGCAGTGCGGTTCCAGGGACTTCCTCACGGCATTTT
CASSAVPGTSSRHF
>few|TRBJ2-5|TRBV12-3/TRBV12-4|TRBD2|15
TGTGCCAGCAGTTTGGCTAGCGGGAGGGCCGGGACCCAGTACTTC
CASSLASGRAGTQYF
>NA|TRBJ2-5|TRBV5-1|NA|12
TGCGCCAGCAGCTCCCTCGAAGAGACCCAGTACTTC
CASSSLEETQYF
>NA|TRBJ1-5|TRBV2|TRBD1|15
TGTGCCAGCAGTCACAGGGGATATAGCAATCAGCCCCAGCATTTT
CASSHRGYSNQPQHF
>once|TRBJ2-3|TRBV19|TRBD2|15
TGTGCCAGTAGTATCGGGCTAGCGGGAATAGATACGCAGTATTTT
CASSIGLAGIDTQYF
>NA|TRBJ2-7|TRBV7-2|TRBD2|14
TGTGCCAGCAGGCTAGCGGGCGTCTCCTACGAGCAGTACTTC
CASRLAGVSYEQYF
>NA|TRBJ2-3|TRBV4-2|NA|17
TGTGCCAGCAGCCAAGAAGAAGGGGGACCCAGCACAGATACGCAGTATTTT
CASSQEEGGPSTDTQYF
>few|TRBJ1-5|TRBV12-3/TRBV12-4|TRBD1|13
TGTGCCAGCAGTTTCACAGGGGATCAGCCCCAGCATTTT
CASSFTGDQPQHF
>few|TRBJ1-3|TRBV18|NA|14
TGTGCCAGCTCACCACAGGCGGCTGGAAACACCATATATTTT
CASSPQAAGNTIYF
>few|TRBJ2-5|TRBV5-1|TRBD2|17
TGCGCCAGCAGCCCAATGGGGACTAGCGGGGGAGGGGAGACCCAGTACTTC
CASSPMGTSGGGETQYF
>NA|TRBJ2-2|TRBV4-3|NA|15
TGCGCCAGCAGCCAAGAATGGAGGAACACCGGGGAGCTGTTTTTT
CASSQEWRNTGELFF
>NA|TRBJ1-2|TRBV12-3/TRBV12-4|TRBD1|14
TGTGCCAGCAGTTTAGACAGGGGACGCTATGGCTACACCTTC
CASSLDRGRYGYTF
>few|TRBJ2-7|TRBV27|TRBD2|16
TGTGCCAGCAGTTATCGGGAGGGCCTAGGAACCTACGAGCAGTACTTC
CASSYREGLGTYEQYF
>few|TRBJ2-1|TRBV7-2|TRBD2|19
TGTGCCAGCAGCCACAATACGTCTAGCGGGGATAGCTCCTACAATGAGCAGTTCTTC
CASSHNTSSGDSSYNEQFF
>NA|TRBJ2-1|TRBV10-3|TRBD2|15
TGTGCCATCAGTGAAGGTCTAGCGGCCTACAATGAGCAGTTCTTC
CAISEGLAAYNEQFF
>NA|TRBJ2-2|TRBV24-1|NA|14
TGTGCCACCAGTGACGCAGGCTGGACCGGGGAGCTGTTTTTT
CATSDAGWTGELFF
>NA|TRBJ1-6|TRBV5-1|TRBD1|17
TGCGCCAGCAGCTTGGCCGCGGCGGGACAGGGTAATTCACCCCTCCACTTT
CASSLAAAGQGNSPLHF
>NA|TRBJ1-5|TRBV12-3/TRBV12-4|NA|13
TGTGCCAGCAGTTTACATCAGGATCAGCCCCAGCATTTT
CASSLHQDQPQHF
>NA|TRBJ2-7|TRBV6-5|NA|13
TGTGCCAGCAGTGATAGAGGGTTTCGCGAGCAGTACTTC
CASSDRGFREQYF
>NA|TRBJ1-1|TRBV29-1|NA|11
TGCAGCGTCGAAGGTCTGGGGCAAGCTTTCTTT
CSVEGLGQAFF
>NA|TRBJ2-5|TRBV18|TRBD1|16
TGTGCCAGCTCACCCTACAAACAGGGGGCGCGAGAGACCCAGTACTTC
CASSPYKQGARETQYF
>few|TRBJ1-5|TRBV7-9|NA|14
TGTGCCAGCAGCTTAGAGGGGGGAAATCAGCCCCAGCATTTT
CASSLEGGNQPQHF
>NA|TRBJ1-1|TRBV10-2|NA|16
TGCGCCAGCAGTCCGGGGTCAGGGGCTTTGAACACTGAAGCTTTCTTT
CASSPGSGALNTEAFF
>NA|TRBJ2-5|TRBV2|NA|13
TGTGCCAGCAAGGATGACAGCCAAGAGACCCAGTACTTC
CASKDDSQETQYF
>NA|TRBJ1-2|TRBV12-3/TRBV12-4|NA|15
TGTGCCAGCAGCCCATCCCACCGGGCCAAGGGGGGCTACACCTTC
CASSPSHRAKGGYTF
>few|TRBJ2-7|TRBV7-9|TRBD2|17
TGTGCCAGCAGCTTAGGGGGACTAGCGGGAGAGACCTACGAGCAGTACTTC
CASSLGGLAGETYEQYF
>few|TRBJ2-2|TRBV7-2|NA|15
TGTGCCAGCAGCTTGGAAGCAGGGGACACCGGGGAGCTGTTTTTT
CASSLEAGDTGELFF
>NA|TRBJ2-7|TRBV29-1|TRBD1|13
TGCAGCGTTGAAGGGACAGGAGACTACGAGCAGTACTTC
CSVEGTGDYEQYF
>NA|TRBJ2-1|TRBV5-1|TRBD2|16
TGCGCCAGCAGCGGGACCCCCCCGCGGGAGGACAATGAGCAGTTCTTC
CASSGTPPREDNEQFF
>NA|TRBJ1-4|TRBV6-5|NA|16
TGTGCCAGCAGTCAGGGGCTACGGGAAATTAATGAAAAACTGTTTTTT
CASSQGLREINEKLFF
>few|TRBJ2-7|TRBV12-3/TRBV12-4|TRBD2|14
TGTGCCAGCACCTTTAGCGGGAGAGTAGGCGAGCAGTACTTC
CASTFSGRVGEQYF
>NA|TRBJ2-1|TRBV5-1|TRBD2|15
TGCGCCAGCAGCTGGACTAGCGGGGGACCCAATGAGCAGTTCTTC
CASSWTSGGPNEQFF
>NA|TRBJ2-7|TRBV20-1|TRBD1|16
TGCAGTGCTAGGTCCGACAGGGGAAGAGCCTCCTACGAGCAGTACTTC
CSARSDRGRASYEQYF
>NA|TRBJ1-2|TRBV9|NA|15
TGTGCCAGCAGCCCTGTCGACAGTGAGCTGGGTGGCTACACCTTC
CASSPVDSELGGYTF
>few|TRBJ2-7|TRBV2|TRBD2|13
TGTGCCAGCAGTGTTAGCGGGGCCTACGAGCAGTACTTC
CASSVSGAYEQYF
>few|TRBJ1-1|TRBV9|NA|13
TGTGCCAGCAGCCTAGGGGGAGCGAGTGAAGCTTTCTTT
CASSLGGASEAFF
>NA|TRBJ2-3|TRBV15|TRBD2|13
TGTGCCACCAGCAGAGCGCGGGGGGATACGCAGTATTTT
CATSRARGDTQYF
>many|TRBJ2-6|TRBV12-3/TRBV12-4|NA|13
TGTGCCAGCAGAAGTTCTGGGGCCAACGTCCTGACTTTC
CASRSSGANVLTF
>NA|TRBJ1-1|TRBV5-5|NA|14
TGTGCCAGCAGCTTGAGGATAGTGAGCACTGAAGCTTTCTTT
CASSLRIVSTEAFF